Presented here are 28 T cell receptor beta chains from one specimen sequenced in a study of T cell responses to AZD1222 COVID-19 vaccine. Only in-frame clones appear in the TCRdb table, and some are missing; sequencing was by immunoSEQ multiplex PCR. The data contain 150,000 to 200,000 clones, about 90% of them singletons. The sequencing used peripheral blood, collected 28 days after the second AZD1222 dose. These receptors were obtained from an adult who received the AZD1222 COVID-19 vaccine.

CDR3 sequence (DNA): TGTGCTAGTGGTACAGGACTAGCGGGAGCAACAGATACGCAGTATTTT. Amino acids: CASGTGLAGATDTQYF. The gene calls are TRBV12-5 and TRBJ2-3; 13 bases agree with TRBD2. Per the germline V gene, CDR1 is LGHNT and CDR2 is FRNRAP. This CDR3 region has 16 residues. J was trimmed by 3 bases and V by 5 bases; bases with no gene match: 5.

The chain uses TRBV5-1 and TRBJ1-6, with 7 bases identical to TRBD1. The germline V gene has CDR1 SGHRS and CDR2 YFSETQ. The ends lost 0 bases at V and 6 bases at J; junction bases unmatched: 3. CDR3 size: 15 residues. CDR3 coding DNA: TGCGCCAGCAGCTTGGTGGGACAGCTTAATTCACCCCTCCACTTT. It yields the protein CASSLVGQLNSPLHF.

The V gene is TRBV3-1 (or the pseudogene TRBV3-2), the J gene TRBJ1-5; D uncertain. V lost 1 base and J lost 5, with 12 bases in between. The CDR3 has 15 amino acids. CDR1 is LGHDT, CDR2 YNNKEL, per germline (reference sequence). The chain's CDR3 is CASSQGLGEYQPQHF. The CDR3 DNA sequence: TGTGCCAGCAGCCAAGGTCTTGGAGAATATCAGCCCCAGCATTTT.

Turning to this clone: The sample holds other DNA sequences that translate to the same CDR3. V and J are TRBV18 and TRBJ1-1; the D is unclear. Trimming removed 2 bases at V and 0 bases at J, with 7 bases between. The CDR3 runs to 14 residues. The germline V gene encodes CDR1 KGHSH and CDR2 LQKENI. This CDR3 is CASSPSVLNTEAFF. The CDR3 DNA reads TGTGCCAGCTCACCATCCGTACTGAACACTGAAGCTTTCTTT.

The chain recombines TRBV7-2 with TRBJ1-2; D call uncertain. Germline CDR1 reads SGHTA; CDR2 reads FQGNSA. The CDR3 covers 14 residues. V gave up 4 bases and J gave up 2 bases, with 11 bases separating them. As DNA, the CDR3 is TGTGCCAGCAGCTCCCCGAGGCTGAACTATGGCTACACCTTC. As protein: CASSSPRLNYGYTF.

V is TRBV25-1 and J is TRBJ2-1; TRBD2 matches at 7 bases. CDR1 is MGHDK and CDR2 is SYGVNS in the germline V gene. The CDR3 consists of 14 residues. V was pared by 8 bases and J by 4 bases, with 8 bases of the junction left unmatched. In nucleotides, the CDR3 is TGTGCCAGCGGAAGACTAGCCCCTTACAATGAGCAGTTCTTC. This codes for CASGRLAPYNEQFF.

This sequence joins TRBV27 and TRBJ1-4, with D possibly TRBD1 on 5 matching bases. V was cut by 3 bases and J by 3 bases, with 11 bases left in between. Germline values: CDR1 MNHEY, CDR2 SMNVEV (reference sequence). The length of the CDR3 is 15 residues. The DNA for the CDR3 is TGTGCCAGCAGTTTCCAGGGTTGGGCTAATGAAAAACTGTTTTTT. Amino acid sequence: CASSFQGWANEKLFF. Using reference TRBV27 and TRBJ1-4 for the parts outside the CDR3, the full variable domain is EAQVTQNPRYLITVTGKKLTVTCSQNMNHEYMSWYRQDPGLGLRQIYYSMNVEVTDKGDVPEGYKVSRKEKRNFPLILESPSPNQTSLYFCASSFQGWANEKLFFGSGTQLSVL.

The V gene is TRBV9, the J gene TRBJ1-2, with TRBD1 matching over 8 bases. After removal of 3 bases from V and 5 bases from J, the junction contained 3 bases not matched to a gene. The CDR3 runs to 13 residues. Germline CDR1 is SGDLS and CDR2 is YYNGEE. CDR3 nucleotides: TGTGCCAGCAGCGATCGACAGGGGTATGGCTACACCTTC. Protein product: CASSDRQGYGYTF.

The CDR3 DNA reads TGTGCCAGCAGCTGGAACTACGAGCAGTACTTC. Residues: CASSWNYEQYF. The chain is built from TRBV5-5 and TRBJ2-7; D remains ambiguous. Germline V gene sequence: CDR1 SGHKS, CDR2 YYEKEE (reference sequence). CDR3 length: 11 amino acids. V lost 3 bases to trimming and J lost 3 bases, with 4 bases between them.

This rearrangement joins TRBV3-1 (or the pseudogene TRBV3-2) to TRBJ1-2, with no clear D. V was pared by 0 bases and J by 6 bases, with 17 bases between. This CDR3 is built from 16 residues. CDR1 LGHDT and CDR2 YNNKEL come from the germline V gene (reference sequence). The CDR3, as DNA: TGTGCCAGCAGCCAAGATCCAAACGTGAGGGCGGATGGCTACACCTTC. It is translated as CASSQDPNVRADGYTF.

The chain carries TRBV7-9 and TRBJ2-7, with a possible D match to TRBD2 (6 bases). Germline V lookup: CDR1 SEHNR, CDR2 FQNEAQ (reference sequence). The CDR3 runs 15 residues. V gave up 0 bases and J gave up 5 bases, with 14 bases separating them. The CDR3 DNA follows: TGTGCCAGCAGCTTAGCGGGGGGAACGGGCAACGAGCAGTACTTC. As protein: CASSLAGGTGNEQYF.

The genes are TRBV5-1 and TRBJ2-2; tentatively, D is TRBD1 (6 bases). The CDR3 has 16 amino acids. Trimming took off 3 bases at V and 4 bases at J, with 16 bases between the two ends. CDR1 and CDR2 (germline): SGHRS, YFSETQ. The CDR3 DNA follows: TGCGCCAGCAGCTCGGACAGTCTTCCAGGCACCGGGGAGCTGTTTTTT. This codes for CASSSDSLPGTGELFF.

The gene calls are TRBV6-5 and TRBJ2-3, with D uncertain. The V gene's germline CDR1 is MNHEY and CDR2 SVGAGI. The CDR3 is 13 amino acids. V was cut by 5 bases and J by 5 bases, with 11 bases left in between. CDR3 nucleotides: TGTGCCAGCAGTCCCCCGTATGTAGATACGCAGTATTTT. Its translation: CASSPPYVDTQYF.

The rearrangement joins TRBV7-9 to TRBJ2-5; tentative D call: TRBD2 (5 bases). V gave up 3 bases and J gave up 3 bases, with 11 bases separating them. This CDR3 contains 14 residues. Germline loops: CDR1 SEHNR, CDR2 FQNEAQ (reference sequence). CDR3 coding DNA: TGTGCCAGCAGCTTCGTCGGGCGGGAAGAGACCCAGTACTTC. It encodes CASSFVGREETQYF.

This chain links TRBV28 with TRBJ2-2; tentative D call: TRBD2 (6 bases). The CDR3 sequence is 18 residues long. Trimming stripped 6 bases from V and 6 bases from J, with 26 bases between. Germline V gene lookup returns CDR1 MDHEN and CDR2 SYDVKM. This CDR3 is CASRNQLLRRPGAGELFF. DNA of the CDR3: TGTGCCAGCAGGAACCAGTTACTTAGGCGGCCGGGGGCCGGGGAGCTGTTTTTT.

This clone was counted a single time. CDR3 sequence reads: CASSVGSLITDTQYF. The CDR3 DNA follows: TGTGCCAGCAGCGTAGGGTCGCTTATCACAGATACGCAGTATTTT. V is TRBV9 and J is TRBJ2-3; no firm D call. Germline CDR1 SGDLS, CDR2 YYNGEE. The germline V and J ends were trimmed by 0 bases and 2 bases, with 10 bases remaining between them. CDR3 length: 15 residues. Full variable domain (rest looked up from reference TRBV9 and TRBJ2-3): DSGVTQTPKHLITATGQRVTLRCSPRSGDLSVYWYQQSLDQGLQFLIQYYNGEERAKGNILERFSAQQFPDLHSELNLSSLELGDSALYFCASSVGSLITDTQYFGPGTRLTVL.

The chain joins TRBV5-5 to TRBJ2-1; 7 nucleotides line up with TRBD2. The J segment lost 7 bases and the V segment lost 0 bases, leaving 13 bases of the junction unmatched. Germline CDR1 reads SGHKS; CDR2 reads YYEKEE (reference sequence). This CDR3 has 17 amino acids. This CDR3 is CASSLERGGATPNEQFF. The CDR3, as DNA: TGTGCCAGCAGCTTGGAACGCGGGGGAGCTACACCAAATGAGCAGTTCTTC.

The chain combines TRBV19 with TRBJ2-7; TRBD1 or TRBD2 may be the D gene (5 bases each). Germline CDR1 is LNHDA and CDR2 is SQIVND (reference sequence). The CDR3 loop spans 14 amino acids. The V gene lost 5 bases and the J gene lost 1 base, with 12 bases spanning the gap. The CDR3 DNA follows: TGTGCCAGTAGTGTTGACGGGGCTTCCTACGAGCAGTACTTC. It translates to CASSVDGASYEQYF.

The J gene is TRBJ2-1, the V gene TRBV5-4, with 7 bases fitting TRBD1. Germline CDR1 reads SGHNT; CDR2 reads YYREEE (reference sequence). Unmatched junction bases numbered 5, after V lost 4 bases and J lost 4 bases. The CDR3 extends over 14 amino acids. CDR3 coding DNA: TGTGCCAGCAGCGGGGGACAGAGTTACAATGAGCAGTTCTTC. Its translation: CASSGGQSYNEQFF.

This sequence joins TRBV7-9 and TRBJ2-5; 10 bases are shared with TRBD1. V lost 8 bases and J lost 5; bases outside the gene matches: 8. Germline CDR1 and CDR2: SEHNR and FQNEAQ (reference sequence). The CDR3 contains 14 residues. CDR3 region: CASRATGGGETQYF. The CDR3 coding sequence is TGTGCCAGCCGGGCGACAGGGGGCGGTGAGACCCAGTACTTC.

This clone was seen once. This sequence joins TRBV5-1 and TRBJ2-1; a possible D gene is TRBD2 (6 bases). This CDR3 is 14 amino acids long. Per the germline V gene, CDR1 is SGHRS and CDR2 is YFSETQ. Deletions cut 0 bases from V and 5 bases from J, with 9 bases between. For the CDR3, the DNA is TGCGCCAGCAGCTTGGTCACGGGGGACAATGAGCAGTTCTTC. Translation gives CASSLVTGDNEQFF.

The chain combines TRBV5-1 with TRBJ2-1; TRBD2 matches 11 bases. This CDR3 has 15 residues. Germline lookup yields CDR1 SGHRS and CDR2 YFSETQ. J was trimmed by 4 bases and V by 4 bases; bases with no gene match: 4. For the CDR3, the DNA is TGCGCCAGCAGCGTGACTAGCGGGGCGTACAATGAGCAGTTCTTC. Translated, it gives CASSVTSGAYNEQFF.

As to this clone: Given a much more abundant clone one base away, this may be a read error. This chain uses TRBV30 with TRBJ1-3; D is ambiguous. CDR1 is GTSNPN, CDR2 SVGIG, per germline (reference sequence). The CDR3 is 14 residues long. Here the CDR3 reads CAWSFSGSGNIIYF. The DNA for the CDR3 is TGTGCCTGGAGTTTCTCCGGCTCTGGAAACATCATATATTTT.

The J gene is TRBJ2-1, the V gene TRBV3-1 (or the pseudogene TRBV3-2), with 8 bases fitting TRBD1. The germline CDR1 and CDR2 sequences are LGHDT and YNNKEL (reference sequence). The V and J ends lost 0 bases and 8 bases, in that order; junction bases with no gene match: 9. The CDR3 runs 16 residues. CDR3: CASSQDLGQGHDEQFF. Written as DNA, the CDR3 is TGTGCCAGCAGCCAAGACTTAGGACAGGGTCACGATGAGCAGTTCTTC.

The CDR3 DNA is TGTGCCAGCAGCCTAGACAGGGTAAAGAACACTGAAGCTTTCTTT. It specifies CASSLDRVKNTEAFF. This chain connects TRBV4-2 to TRBJ1-1; 7 bases align to TRBD1. Looked up from germline, CDR1 is LGHNA and CDR2 is YNFKEQ. V shed 4 bases, J shed 1 base, and the junction held 6 bases outside the gene matches. The CDR3 length is 15 residues.

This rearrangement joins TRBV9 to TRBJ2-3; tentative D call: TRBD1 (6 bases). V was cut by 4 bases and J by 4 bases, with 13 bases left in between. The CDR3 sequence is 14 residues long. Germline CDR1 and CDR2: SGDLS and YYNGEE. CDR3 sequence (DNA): TGTGCCAGCAGCTTGTACGACAGGTCAGATACGCAGTATTTT. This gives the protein CASSLYDRSDTQYF.

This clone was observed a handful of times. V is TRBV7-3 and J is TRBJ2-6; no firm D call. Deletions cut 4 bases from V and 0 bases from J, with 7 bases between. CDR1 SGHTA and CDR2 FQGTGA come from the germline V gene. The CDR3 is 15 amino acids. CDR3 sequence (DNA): TGTGCCAGCAGCTCTGGTTACTCTGGGGCCAACGTCCTGACTTTC. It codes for CASSSGYSGANVLTF.

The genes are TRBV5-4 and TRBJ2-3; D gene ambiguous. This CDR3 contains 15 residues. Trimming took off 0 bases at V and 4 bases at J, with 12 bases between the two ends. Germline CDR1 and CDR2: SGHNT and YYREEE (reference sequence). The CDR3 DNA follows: TGTGCCAGCAGCTTGGACTCGTTAAGGCCAGATACGCAGTATTTT. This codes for CASSLDSLRPDTQYF.